Sequencing of this T cell receptor beta chain was carried out in a study of early T cells in non-severe SARS-CoV-2 infection. cDNA molecules, individually, were tagged with unique molecular identifiers. TCRdb re-called the 5' RACE reads through MiXCR, storing one row per CDR3 protein. The sample yields about 40,000 distinct CDR3 sequences, 4.7% seen once. The study's findings and limits: VDJdb matching, biased toward anti-spike CD8 responses, missed private and CD4 specificities.

V was clipped by 3 bases and J by 7 bases; unmatched bases: 10. Germline V gene data show CDR1 as SGHAT and CDR2 as FQNNGV. This CDR3 comprises 16 residues. In its sample, this clonotype was seen a few times. The target antigen is unknown. The receptor was derived from an adult who was a healthcare worker with PCR-confirmed SARS-CoV-2 infection or an uninfected control (not recorded which). This sequence joins TRBV11-2 and TRBJ2-5; TRBD2 matches 11 bases. Sequencing was done on a sample of whole blood. CDR3 loop: CASSFYLAGGPPTQYF. The CDR3 nucleotides are TGTGCCAGCAGCTTTTACCTAGCGGGAGGCCCCCCGACCCAGTACTTC.